In this sample, the clone carrying this T cell receptor (beta chain) turned up many times. Antigen unknown. Trimming pared 1 base from V and 0 bases from J, leaving 10 bases between. The CDR3 length is 15 residues. Germline V gene data show CDR1 as SEHNR and CDR2 as FQNEAQ (reference sequence). This record belongs to a study of T cell repertoires in cytomegalovirus infection. Study background: Through public TCR beta signatures, both CMV infection and matching HLA type were indicated. Broader study findings: Summed frequency of public TCR beta families distinguished CMV carriers with the relevant HLA. There were HLA-C-restricted CMV-specific TCR beta clonotypes dominating the ex vivo response.

TCRdb reprocessed the reads with MiXCR, giving one entry per CDR3 protein. This repertoire shows 600,000 to 800,000 distinct CDR3 sequences, 24% found once; its top ten account for approximately 8.2%. The sample taken for sequencing was CD8+ T cells from PBMCs. The gene calls are TRBV7-9 and TRBJ2-7; D not resolved. This receptor was identified in a human donor in good health (CMV status not recorded). Some clones in this sample may be carry-over from other donors' samples. CDR3 region: CASSLDAPSSYEQYF. The CDR3 DNA reads TGTGCCAGCAGCTTAGATGCGCCTAGCTCCTACGAGCAGTACTTC. The whole variable domain, remainder taken from reference TRBV7-9 and TRBJ2-7, is DTGVSQNPRHKITKRGQNVTFRCDPISEHNRLYWYRQTLGQGPEFLTYFQNEAQLEKSRLLSDRFSAERPKGSFSTLEIQRTEQGDSAMYLCASSLDAPSSYEQYFGPGTRLTVT.